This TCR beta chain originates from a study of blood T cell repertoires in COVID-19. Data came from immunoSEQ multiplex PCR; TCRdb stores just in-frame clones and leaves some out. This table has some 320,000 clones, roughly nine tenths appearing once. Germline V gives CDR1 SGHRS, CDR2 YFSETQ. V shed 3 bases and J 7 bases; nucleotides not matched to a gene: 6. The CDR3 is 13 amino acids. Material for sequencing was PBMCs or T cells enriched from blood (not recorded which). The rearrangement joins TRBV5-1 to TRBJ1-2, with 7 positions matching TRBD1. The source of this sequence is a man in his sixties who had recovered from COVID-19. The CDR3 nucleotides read TGCGCCAGCAGCTCAAGACAGGGTGCTGGCTACACCTTC. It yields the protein CASSSRQGAGYTF.